A single T cell receptor (beta chain) is shown here with its context. This CDR3 contains 13 residues. V shed 6 bases and J shed 4 bases, with 10 bases lying between them. Germline CDR1 MNHEY, CDR2 SVGAGI. The data were produced by immunoSEQ multiplex PCR, yet TCRdb's version contains in-frame clones alone and is incomplete. Here the sample spans about 130,000 clones, about 95% being singletons. The entry originates in a study of control samples from healthy donors and cancer patients. Specimen: blood. The clonotype was recovered from a man younger than 40 in good health. The gene calls are TRBV6-5 and TRBJ1-5, with D possibly being TRBD1 (5 bases). The CDR3 protein is CASSKQENQPQHF. CDR3 in DNA: TGTGCCAGCAGCAAACAGGAGAATCAGCCCCAGCATTTT.